Below, 9 T cell receptor beta chains from the same sample are listed, as sequenced in a study of T-cell memory formation after mild COVID-19. A single record per CDR3 protein comes from TCRdb applying MiXCR to the 5' RACE reads. The table lists fewer than 650,000 distinct CDR3 sequences, approximately 15% of them singletons, with 8.1% in the top ten. The sample consisted of PBMCs or a T cell subset sorted from them (not recorded which). Receptors were obtained from an adult woman who had mild COVID-19 (a few samples of this study predate the infection). Cell type and time point are not known.

The chain combines TRBV5-1 with TRBJ2-3; D possibly corresponds to TRBD1 (6 bases). Germline CDR1 SGHRS, CDR2 YFSETQ. The ends were cut back, 1 base at V and 0 bases at J, with 9 bases in the middle. The CDR3 totals 15 residues. CDR3 DNA sequence: TGCGCCAGCAGCTTGAGGGACATTAGCACAGATACGCAGTATTTT. The encoded protein is CASSLRDISTDTQYF.

There are a few counts of this clonotype. The V gene is TRBV7-2, the J gene TRBJ1-2, with D hard to call. The ends were cut back, 7 bases at V and 1 base at J, with 16 bases in the middle. The CDR3 contains 15 residues. In germline, CDR1 is SGHTA, CDR2 FQGNSA. The CDR3 loop is CASTPVVTFNYGYTF. The DNA of the CDR3 is TGTGCCAGCACCCCGGTGGTTACTTTTAACTATGGCTACACCTTC.

This chain connects TRBV7-9 to TRBJ2-7; D gene uncertain. The V end was cut by 5 bases, the J end by 6 bases, with 8 bases between. The CDR3 is made up of 11 amino acids. Germline CDR1 SEHNR, CDR2 FQNEAQ (reference sequence). The CDR3 nucleotides are TGTGCCAGCAGCGTAGTGGGCGAGCAGTACTTC. As protein: CASSVVGEQYF. The full variable domain, in which reference TRBV7-9 and TRBJ2-7 provide the parts outside the CDR3, is DTGVSQNPRHKITKRGQNVTFRCDPISEHNRLYWYRQTLGQGPEFLTYFQNEAQLEKSRLLSDRFSAERPKGSFSTLEIQRTEQGDSAMYLCASSVVGEQYFGPGTRLTVT.

This clonotype was recorded a few times. The chain has TRBV7-3 and TRBJ2-1; perhaps TRBD1 as D (5 bases). This CDR3 spans 14 amino acids. In germline, CDR1 is SGHTA, CDR2 FQGTGA. Trimming shortened V by 5 bases and J by 5 bases, and 13 bases separated the two germline ends. The CDR3 protein is CASSPQSGHNEQFF. The CDR3 DNA reads TGTGCCAGCAGCCCCCAGTCAGGGCACAATGAGCAGTTCTTC.

This chain joins TRBV7-9 and TRBJ1-4; D unclear. The V end lost 3 bases, the J end lost 6 bases, and 8 bases lay between the germline ends. Germline CDR1 SEHNR, CDR2 FQNEAQ (reference sequence). The CDR3 contains 13 residues. The CDR3 protein is CASSFLFDEKLFF. The CDR3 DNA reads as TGTGCCAGCAGCTTCTTATTTGATGAAAAACTGTTTTTT.

A note on this clonotype: Sequence at one end of the junction differs from germline and may be a read error. The chain has TRBV11-2 and TRBJ1-6, with 8 positions matching TRBD1. This CDR3 region has 17 residues. Germline V gene sequence: CDR1 SGHAT, CDR2 FQNNGV. Written as DNA, the CDR3 is TGTGCCAGCAGCTTAATAGCAGGGACAGGAAGCAGGTCACCCCTCAACTTT. It is translated as CASSLIAGTGSRSPLNF. The variable domain in full, with the rest retrieved from reference TRBV11-2 and TRBJ1-6, is EAGVAQSPRYKIIEKRQSVAFWCNPISGHATLYWYQQILGQGPKLLIQFQNNGVVDDSQLPKDRFSAERLKGVDSTLKIQPAKLEDSAVYLCASSLIAGTGSRSPLNFGNGTRLTVT.

This clonotype turned up a few times. The chain couples TRBV6-6 to TRBJ2-7; D possibly corresponds to TRBD1 (7 bases). This CDR3 is 14 amino acids long. The V end lost 8 bases, the J end lost 2 bases, and 16 bases lay between the germline ends. Germline V gene sequence: CDR1 MNHNY, CDR2 SVGAGI (reference sequence). The CDR3: CASWAGQPPYEQYF. The CDR3 DNA follows: TGTGCCAGCTGGGCGGGACAGCCGCCCTACGAGCAGTACTTC.

The sample holds a few counts of this clonotype. The J gene is TRBJ2-7, the V gene TRBV4-1; TRBD1 aligns across 8 bases. Germline CDR1 reads MGHRA; CDR2 reads YSYEKL. The CDR3 has 17 amino acids. V was pared by 1 base and J by 2 bases, with 10 bases of the junction left unmatched. The CDR3 is CASSQGTGWSGTYEQYF. CDR3 sequence (DNA): TGCGCCAGCAGCCAAGGGACAGGGTGGTCGGGCACCTACGAGCAGTACTTC.

Worth noting for this clonotype: One end of the junction varies from germline; a read error may be responsible. V gene TRBV5-1 combines with J gene TRBJ2-6; the D gene is possibly TRBD1 (6 bases). The germline V gene encodes CDR1 SGHRS and CDR2 YFSETQ. CDR3 size: 17 residues. Written as DNA, the CDR3 is TGCGCCAGCAGCTTGGCAGGGGTTAACTCCGGGGACAACGTCCTGACTTTC. Its translation: CASSLAGVNSGDNVLTF.